These 14 T cell receptor beta chains were sequenced from one sample in a study of shared T cell receptors in the human thymus. Generated by immunoSEQ multiplex PCR, the TCRdb table keeps only in-frame clones and is missing some. The profile shows over 350,000 clones, 95% of them singletons. The sequenced sample consisted of thymocytes. The receptors derive from a human donor.

The chain couples TRBV6-5 to TRBJ2-7; possible D gene TRBD1, 5 bases. This CDR3 region has 13 residues. V dropped 7 bases and J dropped 6 bases, with 16 bases sitting between them. Per germline, CDR1 MNHEY and CDR2 SVGAGI. CDR3 residues: CASNGEGAGEQYF. CDR3 coding DNA: TGTGCCAGCAACGGTGAAGGGGCTGGCGAGCAGTACTTC.

The chain recombines TRBV11-2 with TRBJ2-5; D unclear. Germline CDR1 SGHAT, CDR2 FQNNGV. V lost 3 bases and J lost 5, with 7 bases in between. This CDR3 spans 12 amino acids. In DNA, the CDR3 is TGTGCCAGCAGCTTCCGTTGGGAGACCCAGTACTTC. Protein product: CASSFRWETQYF.

This clone was found a few times. The chain has TRBV27 and TRBJ2-3; D is possibly TRBD1 or TRBD2 (5 bases each). Trimming took 5 bases from V and 5 from J, leaving 17 bases between them. The CDR3 covers 15 residues. CDR1 is MNHEY, CDR2 SMNVEV, per germline (reference sequence). CDR3 region: CASSPTKRQGDTQYF. The DNA of the CDR3 is TGTGCCAGCAGTCCGACTAAGCGTCAGGGAGATACGCAGTATTTT.

The V gene is TRBV28, the J gene TRBJ2-7, with D unclear. V dropped 4 bases and J dropped 7 bases, with 23 bases sitting between them. Per germline, CDR1 MDHEN and CDR2 SYDVKM. The CDR3 runs to 16 residues. CDR3: CASSSHTPSPNREQYF. The CDR3 DNA reads TGTGCCAGCAGTTCCCACACACCCTCACCAAATCGAGAGCAGTACTTC.

This chain links TRBV28 with TRBJ1-5; D not certain. Germline CDR1 is MDHEN and CDR2 is SYDVKM. The germline V and J ends were trimmed by 3 bases and 4 bases, with 19 bases remaining between them. The CDR3 covers 17 residues. The CDR3 region has the DNA TGTGCCAGCAGTTTGGGAGGCCCAACAACTCTTAATCAGCCCCAGCATTTT. This codes for CASSLGGPTTLNQPQHF. Filled out from reference TRBV28 and TRBJ1-5, the complete variable domain reads DVKVTQSSRYLVKRTGEKVFLECVQDMDHENMFWYRQDPGLGLRLIYFSYDVKMKEKGDIPEGYSVSREKKERFSLILESASTNQTSMYLCASSLGGPTTLNQPQHFGDGTRLSIL.

V usage is TRBV28 and J usage is TRBJ1-2; TRBD1 matches 9 bases. J gave up 5 bases and V 5 bases, and 9 bases lay outside the gene matches. CDR1 and CDR2 from the germline V gene are MDHEN and SYDVKM. CDR3 size: 15 residues. In DNA form, the CDR3 reads TGTGCCAGCAGTATACCGGGACAGGGTGATTATGGCTACACCTTC. Protein product: CASSIPGQGDYGYTF.

This clone has just one count. This chain joins TRBV19 and TRBJ2-3; maybe TRBD1 (5 bases). Germline lookup yields CDR1 LNHDA and CDR2 SQIVND (reference sequence). Trimming pared 1 base from V and 4 bases from J, leaving 9 bases between. The CDR3 contains 14 residues. The CDR3 DNA follows: TGTGCCAGTAGTATAGGCAGGGTTTCAGATACGCAGTATTTT. This codes for CASSIGRVSDTQYF. The whole variable domain, filled in from reference TRBV19 and TRBJ2-3, reads DGGITQSPKYLFRKEGQNVTLSCEQNLNHDAMYWYRQDPGQGLRLIYYSQIVNDFQKGDIAEGYSVSREKKESFPLTVTSAQKNPTAFYLCASSIGRVSDTQYFGPGTRLTVL.

The chain is built from TRBV13 and TRBJ2-2; D possibly corresponds to TRBD2 (6 bases). CDR1 and CDR2 (germline): PRHDT, FYEKMQ (reference sequence). Trimming cost V 3 bases and J 5 bases, with 13 bases left between them. The CDR3 extends over 15 amino acids. The CDR3 bases are TGTGCCAGCAGCTTTTCGGGGGTATGGACCGGGGAGCTGTTTTTT. Amino acid sequence: CASSFSGVWTGELFF.

The chain uses TRBV19 and TRBJ1-5; D is unresolved. V was cut by 0 bases and J by 6 bases, with 21 bases left in between. Germline V CDR1 and CDR2: LNHDA, SQIVND (reference sequence). The CDR3 contains 18 residues. The CDR3 protein is CASSIDPEEGWVRQPQHF. The CDR3 region has the DNA TGTGCCAGTAGTATAGACCCCGAGGAAGGGTGGGTTCGTCAGCCCCAGCATTTT.

V gene TRBV7-2 combines with J gene TRBJ2-5; no clear D. V gave up 5 bases and J gave up 5 bases, with 18 bases separating them. The CDR3 length is 15 residues. Germline V CDR1 and CDR2: SGHTA, FQGNSA. CDR3 nucleotides: TGTGCCAGCAGCCCCCGGACCCCCCAGTGGGAGACCCAGTACTTC. Protein sequence: CASSPRTPQWETQYF.

V and J are TRBV28 and TRBJ1-3; D is ambiguous. CDR1 is MDHEN and CDR2 is SYDVKM in the germline V gene. Trimming removed 5 bases at V and 0 bases at J, with 14 bases between. This CDR3 is 16 amino acids long. In DNA form, the CDR3 reads TGTGCCAGCAGTCGAGAGGAGAGTAACTCTGGAAACACCATATATTTT. It encodes CASSREESNSGNTIYF.

The chain employs TRBV6-5 and TRBJ2-7, with D maybe TRBD2 (5 bases). Germline CDR1 is MNHEY and CDR2 is SVGAGI. V lost 5 bases to trimming and J lost 2 bases, with 16 bases between them. The CDR3 is made up of 15 amino acids. DNA for the CDR3: TGTGCCAGCAGTACGTTCCCGGGGTGGGCCTACGAGCAGTACTTC. It is translated as CASSTFPGWAYEQYF.

This chain connects TRBV19 to TRBJ1-5, with D perhaps matching TRBD1 (6 bases). Trimming took 5 bases from V and 2 from J, leaving 25 bases between them. CDR1 and CDR2 (germline): LNHDA, SQIVND (reference sequence). The CDR3 is 19 amino acids. CDR3 coding DNA: TGTGCCAGTAGTTCCGTTGGGGGGCAGGGATTCATCGGCAATCAGCCCCAGCATTTT. Translating gives CASSSVGGQGFIGNQPQHF.

The rearrangement links TRBV6-6 to TRBJ2-1, with 8 bases fitting TRBD2. Trimming took 7 bases from V and 4 from J; bases not matched to a gene: 12. CDR3 length: 16 residues. Germline assignment: CDR1 MNHNY and CDR2 SVGAGI (reference sequence). The CDR3 here is CASNFRSSGYYNEQFF. The CDR3 DNA is TGTGCCAGCAATTTCCGATCTAGCGGGTATTACAATGAGCAGTTCTTC.